The 10 T cell receptor beta chains below all came from one sample that was sequenced in a study of T cell changes during pregnancy in multiple sclerosis. Profiled with immunoSEQ multiplex PCR; TCRdb holds only in-frame clones, not every one. Here the sample spans about 57,000 clones, around 93% being singletons. Sequencing was performed on peripheral blood, taken after pregnancy. The origin of the receptors is a female donor in good health, enrolled as a control in a pregnancy study.

This chain uses TRBV5-1 with TRBJ1-1, with D possibly being TRBD1 (6 bases). The CDR3 consists of 16 residues. V was shortened by 5 bases and J by 7 bases, with 24 bases between the two germline ends. Germline V CDR1 and CDR2: SGHRS, YFSETQ. The CDR3 spells CASRGGAVDVRLEAFF. In DNA, the CDR3 is TGCGCCAGCAGAGGGGGTGCGGTAGACGTCAGACTTGAAGCTTTCTTT.

J is TRBJ2-1 and V is TRBV28; 8 bases align to TRBD2. The CDR3 runs 15 residues. After removal of 2 bases from V and 3 bases from J, the junction contained 3 bases not matched to a gene. In germline, CDR1 is MDHEN, CDR2 SYDVKM. The CDR3 bases are TGTGCCAGCAGTTTAGCGGGAGGACTCTACAATGAGCAGTTCTTC. This codes for CASSLAGGLYNEQFF.

The chain recombines TRBV5-6 with TRBJ2-7, with a possible D match to TRBD2 (6 bases). Germline loops: CDR1 SGHDT, CDR2 YYEEEE. Trimming took off 0 bases at V and 7 bases at J, with 11 bases between the two ends. The CDR3 runs 13 residues. The DNA for the CDR3 is TGTGCCAGCAGCTTGGAGCGGGCTAATGAGCAGTACTTC. Encoded protein: CASSLERANEQYF.

A few counts support this clone. The chain is built from TRBV6-1 and TRBJ2-1, with 7 positions matching TRBD2. Germline CDR1 is MNHNS and CDR2 is SASEGT. Trimming cost V 4 bases and J 8 bases; bases outside gene matches: 14. The CDR3 spans 16 residues. CDR3 loop: CASSGLAGGDVDEQFF. CDR3 coding DNA: TGTGCCAGCAGTGGTTTAGCGGGCGGAGACGTTGATGAGCAGTTCTTC.

The genes are TRBV30 and TRBJ1-1; D may be TRBD1 (6 bases). Looked up from germline, CDR1 is GTSNPN and CDR2 is SVGIG (reference sequence). Between the trimmed V and J ends, which lost 3 bases and 0 bases, there was a span of 20 bases. The length of the CDR3 is 17 residues. The DNA for the CDR3 is TGTGCCTGGAGGGGCCCACAGGGAAGTGGGATGAACACTGAAGCTTTCTTT. Residues: CAWRGPQGSGMNTEAFF.

The chain carries TRBV7-2 and TRBJ2-3, with 9 bases aligning to TRBD2. Germline CDR1 reads SGHTA; CDR2 reads FQGNSA. Losses at the gene ends were 4 bases for V and 4 bases for J; bases not matched to a gene: 9. CDR3 size: 16 residues. The CDR3 reads CASSYGASGAADTQYF. In DNA, the CDR3 is TGTGCCAGCAGCTATGGGGCTAGCGGGGCGGCAGATACGCAGTATTTT. The full variable domain, rest sourced from reference TRBV7-2 and TRBJ2-3, is GAGVSQSPSNKVTEKGKDVELRCDPISGHTALYWYRQSLGQGLEFLIYFQGNSAPDKSGLPSDRFSAERTGGSVSTLTIQRTQQEDSAVYLCASSYGASGAADTQYFGPGTRLTVL.

The genes are TRBV4-3 and TRBJ1-2, with 7 bases fitting TRBD1. The germline V gene has CDR1 LGHNA and CDR2 YSLEER. The junction had 10 bases not matched to a gene; V was cut back by 2 bases and J by 4 bases. The CDR3 consists of 16 residues. The CDR3 DNA reads as TGCGCCAGCAGCCAAAGACCGACAGGGATTGGCTATGGCTACACCTTC. Encoded protein: CASSQRPTGIGYGYTF.

J is TRBJ2-3 and V is TRBV15, with 7 bases matching TRBD1. The germline V gene has CDR1 LNHNV and CDR2 YYDKDF (reference sequence). The CDR3 is made up of 16 amino acids. Germline trimming cut 2 bases from V and 2 bases from J; bases unmatched to any gene: 7. CDR3 bases: TGTGCCACCAGCAGACCTAGGACAGGAGACACAGATACGCAGTATTTT. It specifies CATSRPRTGDTDTQYF.

The chain carries TRBV30 and TRBJ1-5; 7 bases are shared with TRBD1. The CDR3 runs to 14 residues. With V trimmed by 4 bases and J by 7 bases, 10 bases remained unmatched. CDR1 and CDR2 (germline): GTSNPN, SVGIG (reference sequence). CDR3 sequence reads: CAWTLTGLGQPQHF. The CDR3 coding sequence is TGTGCCTGGACCCTGACAGGGTTAGGGCAGCCCCAGCATTTT.

The chain carries TRBV6-1 and TRBJ1-3; 9 bases line up with TRBD1. The J segment lost 7 bases and the V segment lost 6 bases, leaving 10 bases of the junction unmatched. CDR1 and CDR2 (germline): MNHNS, SASEGT. This CDR3 comprises 15 residues. CDR3 amino acids: CASRETGTGWNTIYF. The CDR3 coding sequence is TGTGCCAGCAGGGAGACCGGGACAGGGTGGAACACCATATATTTT.